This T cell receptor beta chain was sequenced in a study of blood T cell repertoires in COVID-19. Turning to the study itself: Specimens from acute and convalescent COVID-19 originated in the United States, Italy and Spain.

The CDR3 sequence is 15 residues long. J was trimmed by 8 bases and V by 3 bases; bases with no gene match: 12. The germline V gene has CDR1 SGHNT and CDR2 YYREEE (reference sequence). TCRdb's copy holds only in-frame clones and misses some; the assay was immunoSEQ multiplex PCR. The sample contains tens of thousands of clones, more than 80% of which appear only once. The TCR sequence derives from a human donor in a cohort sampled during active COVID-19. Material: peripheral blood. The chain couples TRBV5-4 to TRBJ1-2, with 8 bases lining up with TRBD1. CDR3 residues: CASSSRTGRVIGYTF. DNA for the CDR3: TGTGCCAGCAGCTCCCGGACAGGGCGTGTTATAGGCTACACCTTC.